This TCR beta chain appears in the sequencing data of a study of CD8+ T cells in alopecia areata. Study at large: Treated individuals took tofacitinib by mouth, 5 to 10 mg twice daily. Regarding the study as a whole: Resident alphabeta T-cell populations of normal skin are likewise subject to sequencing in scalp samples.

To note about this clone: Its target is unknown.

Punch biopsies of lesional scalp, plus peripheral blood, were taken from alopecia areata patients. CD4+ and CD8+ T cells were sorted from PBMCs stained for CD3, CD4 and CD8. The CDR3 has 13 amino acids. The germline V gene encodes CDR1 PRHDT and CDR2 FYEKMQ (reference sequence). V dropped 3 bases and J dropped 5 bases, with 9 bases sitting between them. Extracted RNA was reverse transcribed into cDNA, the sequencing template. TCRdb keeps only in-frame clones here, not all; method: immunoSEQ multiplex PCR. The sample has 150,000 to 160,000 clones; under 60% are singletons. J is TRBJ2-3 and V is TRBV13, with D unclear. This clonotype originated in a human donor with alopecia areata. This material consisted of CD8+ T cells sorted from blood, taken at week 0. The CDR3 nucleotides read TGTGCCAGCAGCTTCCTCGGAGAAGATACGCAGTATTTT. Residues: CASSFLGEDTQYF.